What follows are 21 T cell receptor beta chains derived from one specimen sequenced in a study of long-term antiretroviral therapy in people with HIV. Run at survey level, the immunoSEQ assay was version v3.0. Assay used: immunoSEQ multiplex PCR; TCRdb lists only in-frame clones, some missing. The data contain tens of thousands of clones, around 80% of them singletons. The sequencing used unsorted PBMCs, collected 1.5 years after starting antiretroviral therapy. Receptors originate from a man aged 18 to 30 with HIV.

The rearrangement links TRBV6-5 to TRBJ2-5; the match to TRBD2 covers 14 bases. The length of the CDR3 is 14 residues. Trimming removed 5 bases from V and 5 bases from J; junction bases left unmatched: 1. Germline assignment: CDR1 MNHEY and CDR2 SVGAGI. The CDR3 is CASSGTSGSETQYF. CDR3 nucleotide sequence: TGTGCCAGCAGTGGGACTAGCGGGAGTGAGACCCAGTACTTC.

The chain recombines TRBV9 with TRBJ2-2; D not certain. Germline CDR1 reads SGDLS; CDR2 reads YYNGEE. The V and J ends lost 0 bases and 4 bases respectively, with 4 bases between them. The CDR3 totals 13 residues. CDR3 bases: TGTGCCAGCAGCGTAGCTAGCACCGGGGAGCTGTTTTTT. It yields the protein CASSVASTGELFF.

This sequence joins TRBV21-1 and TRBJ2-7; the DNA was not used to check the table's D call, TRBD2. TRBV21-1 is designated a pseudogene. The length of the CDR3 is 14 residues. The CDR3 protein is CASSKHPSGYEQYF. Written as DNA, the CDR3 is TGTGCCAGCAGCAAACATCCTAGCGGATACGAGCAGTACTTC.

In its sample, this clone was seen a few times. V is TRBV7-3 and J is TRBJ2-7; D possibly matches TRBD1 or TRBD2 (5 bases each). CDR1 is SGHTA, CDR2 FQGTGA, per germline. There are 13 residues in the CDR3. V was clipped by 4 bases and J by 6 bases, with 13 bases between them. The CDR3 protein is CASSSGPFLEQYF. The CDR3 DNA is TGTGCCAGCAGCTCGGGACCCTTCCTCGAGCAGTACTTC.

The chain couples TRBV6-6 to TRBJ1-1; 7 nucleotides agree with TRBD1. The CDR3 spans 13 residues. The germline V gene has CDR1 MNHNY and CDR2 SVGAGI (reference sequence). Unmatched junction bases numbered 6, after V lost 7 bases and J lost 4 bases. The DNA for the CDR3 is TGTGCCAGCACCAGAGCAGGGGGCACTGAAGCTTTCTTT. As protein: CASTRAGGTEAFF.

J is TRBJ2-7 and V is TRBV6-5; no clear D. Germline CDR1 MNHEY, CDR2 SVGAGI. V shed 10 bases and J shed 5 bases, with 12 bases lying between them. The CDR3 consists of 11 residues. In DNA form, the CDR3 reads TGTGCCACCTCAGGATTTGACGAGCAGTACTTC. It yields the protein CATSGFDEQYF.

This clone was found a few times. This rearrangement joins TRBV10-3 to TRBJ1-1; D gene unclear. Trimming took 0 bases from V and 6 from J, leaving 2 bases between them. The CDR3 contains 11 residues. Germline CDR1 and CDR2: ENHRY and SYGVKD. Here the CDR3 DNA reads TGTGCCATCAGTGAGTCCGCTGAAGCTTTCTTT. It translates to CAISESAEAFF.

The chain employs TRBV18 and TRBJ2-5, with TRBD1 as a possible D gene (6 bases). Germline V lookup: CDR1 KGHSH, CDR2 LQKENI. Trimming took 2 bases from V and 5 from J, leaving 18 bases between them. CDR3 length: 16 residues. The CDR3 loop is CASSPSTGRQEETQYF. The CDR3 DNA reads TGTGCCAGCTCACCATCGACAGGCCGTCAAGAGGAGACCCAGTACTTC.

The J gene is TRBJ2-6, the V gene TRBV15, with a tentative D call TRBD1 (6 bases). CDR1 and CDR2 (germline): LNHNV, YYDKDF (reference sequence). The CDR3 extends over 16 amino acids. The V and J ends lost 2 bases and 1 base respectively, with 9 bases between them. The CDR3 reads CATSRRTGSGANVLTF. The CDR3 bases are TGTGCCACCAGCAGACGAACAGGGTCTGGGGCCAACGTCCTGACTTTC.

The chain carries TRBV2 and TRBJ1-3; D not certain. Germline V CDR1 and CDR2: SNHLY, FYNNEI. This CDR3 is 10 amino acids long. Deletions cut 8 bases from V and 7 bases from J, with 6 bases between. The DNA for the CDR3 is TGTGCCAGCGGGTCCAACACCATATATTTT. Translating gives CASGSNTIYF.

In this sample, this clone turned up once. The V call is TRBV5-1, the J call TRBJ2-7; D call uncertain. The length of the CDR3 is 12 residues. V was pared by 3 bases and J by 4 bases, with 8 bases between. The V gene's germline CDR1 is SGHRS and CDR2 YFSETQ. CDR3 sequence reads: CASSSPTYEQYF. For the CDR3, the DNA is TGCGCCAGCAGCTCGCCCACATACGAGCAGTACTTC.

J is TRBJ2-1 and V is TRBV5-4, with 8 bases matching TRBD2. The ends lost 0 bases at V and 9 bases at J; junction bases unmatched: 8. In germline, CDR1 is SGHNT, CDR2 YYREEE (reference sequence). The CDR3 contains 15 residues. The DNA for the CDR3 is TGTGCCAGCAGCTTGGCCGTGGCGGGAGGTACTGAGCAGTTCTTC. It is translated as CASSLAVAGGTEQFF.

This clone was counted between two and nine times. The CDR3 region has the DNA TGTGCCTGGACCTCGGCCTACGAGCAGTACTTC. Its protein is CAWTSAYEQYF. This sequence joins TRBV30 and TRBJ2-7; D unresolved. Trimming took off 4 bases at V and 2 bases at J, with 6 bases between the two ends. CDR3 length equals 11 residues. The germline gives CDR1 GTSNPN, CDR2 SVGIG (reference sequence).

This clone was detected only a few times. This chain uses TRBV18 with TRBJ1-1; the D gene is possibly TRBD1 (5 bases). CDR1 and CDR2 from the germline V gene are KGHSH and LQKENI. The germline V and J ends were trimmed by 6 bases and 4 bases, with 9 bases remaining between them. This CDR3 contains 12 residues. CDR3: CASSRDGTEAFF. CDR3 DNA: TGTGCCAGCTCCCGGGACGGCACTGAAGCTTTCTTT.

In its sample, this clone was seen a few times. Here the CDR3 reads CASSQPPGQGYEQYF. CDR3 sequence (DNA): TGTGCCAGCAGCCAACCCCCGGGACAGGGGTACGAGCAGTACTTC. The chain employs TRBV16 and TRBJ2-7; 10 bases match TRBD1. CDR3 length equals 15 residues. Germline CDR1 and CDR2: KGHSY and FQNENV. With V trimmed by 2 bases and J by 4 bases, 5 bases remained unmatched.

The genes are TRBV18 and TRBJ2-1; D gene ambiguous. CDR1 is KGHSH, CDR2 LQKENI, per germline. CDR3 length equals 12 residues. V lost 4 bases to trimming and J lost 9 bases, with 10 bases between them. The CDR3 nucleotides read TGTGCCAGCTCACGTAATTCGGGTGAGCAGTTCTTC. Protein: CASSRNSGEQFF.

The chain recombines TRBV27 with TRBJ1-1; D is uncertain. Trimming stripped 10 bases from V and 4 bases from J, with 19 bases between. Germline CDR1 MNHEY, CDR2 SMNVEV (reference sequence). The CDR3 totals 14 residues. CDR3 nucleotides: TGTGCCACCAGCAGACAAATGAGTGCCACTGAAGCTTTCTTT. This sequence encodes CATSRQMSATEAFF.

There are a few counts of this clone. The chain is built from TRBV6-6 and TRBJ1-4; 7 bases align to TRBD1. V was clipped by 0 bases and J by 4 bases; unmatched bases: 2. Germline V lookup: CDR1 MNHNY, CDR2 SVGAGI (reference sequence). This CDR3 contains 15 residues. The CDR3 is CASSYSSGGNEKLFF. The CDR3 nucleotides read TGTGCCAGCAGTTACTCATCAGGGGGTAATGAAAAACTGTTTTTT.

The gene calls are TRBV5-4 and TRBJ2-1; possible D gene TRBD2, 6 bases. Germline V lookup: CDR1 SGHNT, CDR2 YYREEE (reference sequence). The CDR3 is made up of 15 amino acids. V lost 3 bases, J lost 3 bases, and 13 bases lay in between. The CDR3 region has the DNA TGTGCCAGCAGCTGGGGGGATCAGCTCTACAATGAGCAGTTCTTC. Its translation: CASSWGDQLYNEQFF. The full variable domain, rest sourced from reference TRBV5-4 and TRBJ2-1, is ETGVTQSPTHLIKTRGQQVTLRCSSQSGHNTVSWYQQALGQGPQFIFQYYREEENGRGNFPPRFSGLQFPNYSSELNVNALELDDSALYLCASSWGDQLYNEQFFGPGTRLTVL.

V usage is TRBV19 and J usage is TRBJ2-1, with D perhaps matching TRBD2 (6 bases). Germline CDR1 is LNHDA and CDR2 is SQIVND (reference sequence). With 3 bases removed from V and 10 bases from J, the gap between germline ends came to 10 bases. This CDR3 contains 12 residues. This CDR3 is CASSILAGEQFF. DNA of the CDR3: TGTGCCAGTAGTATTCTTGCGGGAGAGCAGTTCTTC.

The chain uses TRBV15 and TRBJ2-7; the D gene is possibly TRBD2 (6 bases). Germline CDR1 and CDR2: LNHNV and YYDKDF (reference sequence). The CDR3 extends over 15 amino acids. The germline V and J ends were trimmed by 6 bases and 0 bases, with 15 bases remaining between them. CDR3 sequence reads: CATRTSRGSSYEQYF. In DNA form, the CDR3 reads TGTGCCACCAGGACATCGCGGGGAAGCTCCTACGAGCAGTACTTC.